This T cell receptor beta chain is from a study of T cells in Graves' hyperthyroidism and ophthalmopathy. CDR1 and CDR2 (germline): SNHLY, FYNNEI. V lost 6 bases and J lost 9, with 18 bases in between. The CDR3 extends over 13 amino acids. It was uncontrolled infection, other autoimmune disease, pregnancy or lactation that excluded patients. Based on clinical symptoms, serum thyroxine and TRAb, thyroid ultrasound and orbital computed tomography, diagnoses were reached. Amplified TCR beta CDR3 regions derived from RNA transcripts. HTBI primers drove first-round RT-PCR of the TCR CDR3. TCRdb used MiXCR to reprocess the multiplex PCR reads, holding one entry per CDR3 protein. The data show under 400,000 distinct CDR3 sequences, with roughly 21% seen just once and around 50% held by the top ten.

This sequence joins TRBV2 and TRBJ2-7; the D call may be TRBD1 or TRBD2 (7 bases each). Sequences were obtained from blood. This receptor was taken from a woman between 45 and 65 years old with Graves' hyperthyroidism. CDR3 loop: CASSLDREGRQYF. DNA for the CDR3: TGTGCCAGCAGCCTTGACAGGGAGGGACGGCAGTACTTC.